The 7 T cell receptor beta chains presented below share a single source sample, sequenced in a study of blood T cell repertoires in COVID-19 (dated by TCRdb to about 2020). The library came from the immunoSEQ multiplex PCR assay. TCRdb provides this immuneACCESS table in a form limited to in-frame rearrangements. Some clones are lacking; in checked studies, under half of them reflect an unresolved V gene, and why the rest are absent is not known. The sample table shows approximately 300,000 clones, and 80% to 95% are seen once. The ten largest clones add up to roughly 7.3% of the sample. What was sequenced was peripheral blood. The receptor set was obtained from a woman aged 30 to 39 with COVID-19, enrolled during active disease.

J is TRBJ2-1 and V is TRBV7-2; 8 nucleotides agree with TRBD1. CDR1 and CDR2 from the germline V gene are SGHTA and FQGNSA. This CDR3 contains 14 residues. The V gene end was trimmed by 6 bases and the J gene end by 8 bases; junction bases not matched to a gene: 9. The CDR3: CASSSQTGADEQFF. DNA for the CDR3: TGTGCCAGCAGTTCTCAGACAGGGGCGGATGAGCAGTTCTTC.

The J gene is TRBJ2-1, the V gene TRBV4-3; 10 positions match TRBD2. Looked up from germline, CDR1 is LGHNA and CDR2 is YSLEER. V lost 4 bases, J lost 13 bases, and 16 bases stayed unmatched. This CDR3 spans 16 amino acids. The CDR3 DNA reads TGCGCCAGCAGCCCGCAAGCGGGAGGGCCCGGGACCAGTCAGTTCTTC. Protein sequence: CASSPQAGGPGTSQFF.

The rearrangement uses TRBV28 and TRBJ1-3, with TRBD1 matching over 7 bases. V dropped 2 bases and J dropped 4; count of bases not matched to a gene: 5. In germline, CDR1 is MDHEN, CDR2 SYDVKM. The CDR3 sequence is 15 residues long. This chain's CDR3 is CASSLDWGQGNTIYF. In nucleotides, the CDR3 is TGTGCCAGCAGTTTAGACTGGGGACAGGGAAACACCATATATTTT.

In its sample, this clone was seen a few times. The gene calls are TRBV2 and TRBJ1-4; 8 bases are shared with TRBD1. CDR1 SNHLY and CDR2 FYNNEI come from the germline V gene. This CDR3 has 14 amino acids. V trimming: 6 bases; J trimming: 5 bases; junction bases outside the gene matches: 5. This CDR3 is CASRRTGRNEKLFF. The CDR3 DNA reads TGTGCCAGCAGGCGGACAGGGAGGAATGAAAAACTGTTTTTT. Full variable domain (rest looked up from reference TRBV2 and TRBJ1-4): EPEVTQTPSHQVTQMGQEVILRCVPISNHLYFYWYRQILGQKVEFLVSFYNNEISEKSEIFDDQFSVERPDGSNFTLKIRSTKLEDSAMYFCASRRTGRNEKLFFGSGTQLSVL.

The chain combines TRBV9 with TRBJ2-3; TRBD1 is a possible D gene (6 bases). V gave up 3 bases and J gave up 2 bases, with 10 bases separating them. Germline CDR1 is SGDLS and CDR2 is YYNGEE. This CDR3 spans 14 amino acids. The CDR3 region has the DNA TGTGCCAGCAGCGGTTCAGGGGCCACAGATACGCAGTATTTT. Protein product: CASSGSGATDTQYF.

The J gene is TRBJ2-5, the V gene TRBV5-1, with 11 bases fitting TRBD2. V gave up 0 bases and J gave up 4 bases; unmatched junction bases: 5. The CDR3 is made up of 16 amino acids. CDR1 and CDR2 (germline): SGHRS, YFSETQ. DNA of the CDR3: TGCGCCAGCAGCTTGGCCTCCGGACTAGCGGGAGAGACCCAGTACTTC. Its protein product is CASSLASGLAGETQYF. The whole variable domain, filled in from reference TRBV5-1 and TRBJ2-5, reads KAGVTQTPRYLIKTRGQQVTLSCSPISGHRSVSWYQQTPGQGLQFLFEYFSETQRNKGNFPGRFSGRQFSNSRSEMNVSTLELGDSALYLCASSLASGLAGETQYFGPGTRLLVL.

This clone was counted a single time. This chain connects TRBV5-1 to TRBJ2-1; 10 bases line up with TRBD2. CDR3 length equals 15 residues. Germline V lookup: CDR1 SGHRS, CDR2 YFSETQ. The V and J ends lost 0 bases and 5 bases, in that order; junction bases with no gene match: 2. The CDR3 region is CASSLVLAGDNEQFF. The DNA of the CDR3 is TGCGCCAGCAGCTTGGTTCTAGCGGGAGACAATGAGCAGTTCTTC.